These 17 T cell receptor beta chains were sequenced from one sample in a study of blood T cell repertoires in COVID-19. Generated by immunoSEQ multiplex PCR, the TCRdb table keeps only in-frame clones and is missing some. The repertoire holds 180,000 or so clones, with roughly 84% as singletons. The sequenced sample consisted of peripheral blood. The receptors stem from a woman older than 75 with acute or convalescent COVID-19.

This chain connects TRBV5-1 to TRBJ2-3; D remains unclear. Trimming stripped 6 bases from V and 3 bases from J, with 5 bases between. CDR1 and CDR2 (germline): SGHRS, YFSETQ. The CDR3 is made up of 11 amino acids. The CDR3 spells CASMRTDTQYF. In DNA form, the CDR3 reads TGCGCCAGCATGAGGACAGATACGCAGTATTTT.

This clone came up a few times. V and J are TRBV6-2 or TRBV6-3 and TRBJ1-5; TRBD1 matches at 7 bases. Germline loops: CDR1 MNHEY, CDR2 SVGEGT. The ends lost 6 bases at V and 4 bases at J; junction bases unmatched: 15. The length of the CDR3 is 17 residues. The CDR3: CASSRISTGAINQPQHF. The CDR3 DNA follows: TGTGCCAGCAGCCGGATTTCTACAGGGGCAATAAATCAGCCCCAGCATTTT.

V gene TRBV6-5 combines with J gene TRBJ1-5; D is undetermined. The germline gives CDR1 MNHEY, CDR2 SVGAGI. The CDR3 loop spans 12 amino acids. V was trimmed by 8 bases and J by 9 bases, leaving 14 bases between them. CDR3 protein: CASRRAEGPQHF. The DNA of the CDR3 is TGTGCCAGCCGACGCGCGGAAGGGCCCCAGCATTTT.

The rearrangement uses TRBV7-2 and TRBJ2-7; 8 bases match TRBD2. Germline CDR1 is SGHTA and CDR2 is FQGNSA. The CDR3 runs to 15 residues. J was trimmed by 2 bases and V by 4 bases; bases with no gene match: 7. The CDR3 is CASSSAGTSAYEQYF. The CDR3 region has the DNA TGTGCCAGCAGCTCCGCCGGGACTAGTGCCTACGAGCAGTACTTC.

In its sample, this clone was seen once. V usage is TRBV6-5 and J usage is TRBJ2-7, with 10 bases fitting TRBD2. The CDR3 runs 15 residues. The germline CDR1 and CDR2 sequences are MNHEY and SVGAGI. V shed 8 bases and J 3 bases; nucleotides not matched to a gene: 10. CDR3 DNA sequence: TGTGCCAGCGGATATACTAGCGGGAACTTCTACGAGCAGTACTTC. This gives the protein CASGYTSGNFYEQYF.

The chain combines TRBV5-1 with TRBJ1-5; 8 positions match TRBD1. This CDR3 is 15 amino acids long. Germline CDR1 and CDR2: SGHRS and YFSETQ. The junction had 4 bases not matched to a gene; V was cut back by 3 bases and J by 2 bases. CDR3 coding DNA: TGCGCCAGCAGCTGGACAGGGTCAGGCAATCAGCCCCAGCATTTT. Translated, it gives CASSWTGSGNQPQHF.

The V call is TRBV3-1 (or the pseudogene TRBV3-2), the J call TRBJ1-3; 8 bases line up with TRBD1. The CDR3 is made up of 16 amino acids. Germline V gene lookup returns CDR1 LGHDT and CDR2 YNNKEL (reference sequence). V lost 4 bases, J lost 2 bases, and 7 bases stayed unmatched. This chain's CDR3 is CASSRGQGRTGNTIYF. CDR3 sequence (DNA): TGTGCCAGCAGCCGCGGACAGGGTCGAACTGGAAACACCATATATTTT.

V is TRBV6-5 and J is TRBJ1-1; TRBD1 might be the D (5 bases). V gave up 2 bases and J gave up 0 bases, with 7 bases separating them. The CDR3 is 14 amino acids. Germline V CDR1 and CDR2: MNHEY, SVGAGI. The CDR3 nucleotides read TGTGCCAGCAGTTACCGACAGTTGAACACTGAAGCTTTCTTT. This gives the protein CASSYRQLNTEAFF.

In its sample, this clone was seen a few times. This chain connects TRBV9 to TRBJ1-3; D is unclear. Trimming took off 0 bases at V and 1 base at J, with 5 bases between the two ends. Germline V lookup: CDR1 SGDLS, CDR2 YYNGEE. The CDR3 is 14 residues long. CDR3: CASSVAVSGNTIYF. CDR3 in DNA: TGTGCCAGCAGCGTAGCGGTATCTGGAAACACCATATATTTT.

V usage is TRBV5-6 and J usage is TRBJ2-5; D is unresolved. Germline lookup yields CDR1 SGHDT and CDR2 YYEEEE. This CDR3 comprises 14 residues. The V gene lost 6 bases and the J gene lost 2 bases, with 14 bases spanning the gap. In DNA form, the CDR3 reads TGTGCCAGCACCCTCAAGCCGAGTCAAGAGACCCAGTACTTC. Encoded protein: CASTLKPSQETQYF.

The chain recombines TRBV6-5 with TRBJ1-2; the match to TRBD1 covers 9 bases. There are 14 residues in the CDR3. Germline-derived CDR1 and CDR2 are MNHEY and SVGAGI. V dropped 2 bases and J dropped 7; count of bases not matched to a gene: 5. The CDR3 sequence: CASSYRNRGLGYTF. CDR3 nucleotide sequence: TGTGCCAGCAGTTACAGGAACAGGGGGCTTGGCTACACCTTC.

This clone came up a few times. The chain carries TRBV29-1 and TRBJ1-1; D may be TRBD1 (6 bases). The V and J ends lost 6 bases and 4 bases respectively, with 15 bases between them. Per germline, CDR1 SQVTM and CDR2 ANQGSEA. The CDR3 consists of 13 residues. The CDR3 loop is CSVSTGFGTEAFF. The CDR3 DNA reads TGCAGCGTCTCCACAGGGTTTGGCACTGAAGCTTTCTTT.

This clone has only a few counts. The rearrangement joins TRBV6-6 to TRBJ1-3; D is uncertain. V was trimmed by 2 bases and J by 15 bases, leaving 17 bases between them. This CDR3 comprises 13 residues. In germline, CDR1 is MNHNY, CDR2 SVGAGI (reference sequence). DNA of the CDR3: TGTGCCAGCAGTTACGAACGGGGAGCCTCGACATATTTT. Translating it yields CASSYERGASTYF.

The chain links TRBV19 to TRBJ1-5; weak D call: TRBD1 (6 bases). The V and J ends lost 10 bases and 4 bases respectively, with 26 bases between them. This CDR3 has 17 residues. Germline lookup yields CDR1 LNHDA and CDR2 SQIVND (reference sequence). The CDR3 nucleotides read TGTGCCACCAAACCACAACACAGGGTGGCTGGGAATCAGCCCCAGCATTTT. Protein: CATKPQHRVAGNQPQHF.

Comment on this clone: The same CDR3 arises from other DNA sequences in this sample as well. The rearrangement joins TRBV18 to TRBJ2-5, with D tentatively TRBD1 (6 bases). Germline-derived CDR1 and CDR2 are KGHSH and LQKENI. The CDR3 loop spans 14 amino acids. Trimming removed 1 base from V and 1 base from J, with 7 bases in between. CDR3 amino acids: CASSPLDSQETQYF. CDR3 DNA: TGTGCCAGCTCACCACTGGACAGCCAAGAGACCCAGTACTTC. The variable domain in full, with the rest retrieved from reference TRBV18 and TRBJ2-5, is NAGVMQNPRHLVRRRGQEARLRCSPMKGHSHVYWYRQLPEEGLKFMVYLQKENIIDESGMPKERFSAEFPKEGPSILRIQQVVRGDSAAYFCASSPLDSQETQYFGPGTRLLVL.

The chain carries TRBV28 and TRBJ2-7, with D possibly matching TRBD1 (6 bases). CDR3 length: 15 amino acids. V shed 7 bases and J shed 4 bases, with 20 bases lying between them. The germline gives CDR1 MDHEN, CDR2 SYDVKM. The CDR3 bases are TGTGCCAGCACCGTGAGGTCAGGGGTCTGGTACGAGCAGTACTTC. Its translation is CASTVRSGVWYEQYF. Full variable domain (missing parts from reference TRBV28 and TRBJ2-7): DVKVTQSSRYLVKRTGEKVFLECVQDMDHENMFWYRQDPGLGLRLIYFSYDVKMKEKGDIPEGYSVSREKKERFSLILESASTNQTSMYLCASTVRSGVWYEQYFGPGTRLTVT.

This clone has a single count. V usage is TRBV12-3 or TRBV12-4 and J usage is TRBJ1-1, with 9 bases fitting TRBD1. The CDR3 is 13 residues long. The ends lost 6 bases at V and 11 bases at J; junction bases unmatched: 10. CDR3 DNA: TGTGCCAGCAGGACTGAACAGGGGGCGGTTGCTTTCTTT. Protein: CASRTEQGAVAFF.